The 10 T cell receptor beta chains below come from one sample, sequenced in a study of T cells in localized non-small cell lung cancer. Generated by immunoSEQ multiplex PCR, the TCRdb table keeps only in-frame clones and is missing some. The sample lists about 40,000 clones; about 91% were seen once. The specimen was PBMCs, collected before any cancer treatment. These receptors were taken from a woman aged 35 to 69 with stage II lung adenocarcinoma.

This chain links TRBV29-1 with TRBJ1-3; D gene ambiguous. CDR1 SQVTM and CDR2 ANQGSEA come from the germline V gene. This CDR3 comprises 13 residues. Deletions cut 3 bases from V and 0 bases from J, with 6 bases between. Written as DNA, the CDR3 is TGCAGCGTTGACAGCGACTCTGGAAACACCATATATTTT. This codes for CSVDSDSGNTIYF.

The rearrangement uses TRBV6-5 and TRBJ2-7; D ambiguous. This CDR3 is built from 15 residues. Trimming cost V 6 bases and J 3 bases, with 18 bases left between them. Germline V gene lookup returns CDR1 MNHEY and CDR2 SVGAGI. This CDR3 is CASSPGPFNDYEQYF. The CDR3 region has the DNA TGTGCCAGCAGCCCCGGACCGTTCAACGACTACGAGCAGTACTTC.

In DNA form, the CDR3 reads TGTGCCAGCAGCCCCCGGACTAGCGGGAGCAATGAGCAGTTCTTC. Translation: CASSPRTSGSNEQFF. V is TRBV13 and J is TRBJ2-1, with 13 bases matching TRBD2. Germline assignment: CDR1 PRHDT and CDR2 FYEKMQ (reference sequence). V was clipped by 5 bases and J by 6 bases; unmatched bases: 4. The CDR3 has 15 amino acids.

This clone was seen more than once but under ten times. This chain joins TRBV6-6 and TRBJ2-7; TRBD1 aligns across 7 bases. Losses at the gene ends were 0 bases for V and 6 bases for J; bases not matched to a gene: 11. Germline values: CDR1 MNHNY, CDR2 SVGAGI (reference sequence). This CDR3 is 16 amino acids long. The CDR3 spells CASSYSPGQRGSEQYF. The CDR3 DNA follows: TGTGCCAGCAGTTACTCGCCGGGACAGCGCGGATCCGAGCAGTACTTC.

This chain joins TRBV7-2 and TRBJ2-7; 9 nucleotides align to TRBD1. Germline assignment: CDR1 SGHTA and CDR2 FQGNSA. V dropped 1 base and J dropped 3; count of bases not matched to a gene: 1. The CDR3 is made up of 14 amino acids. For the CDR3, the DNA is TGTGCCAGCAGCTTAGGGGACAGGGTCTACGAGCAGTACTTC. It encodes CASSLGDRVYEQYF.

The CDR3 nucleotides read TGTGCCAGCTCACCCGGACAGCCGAACACTGAAGCTTTCTTT. It translates to CASSPGQPNTEAFF. This rearrangement joins TRBV18 to TRBJ1-1; D is perhaps TRBD1 (6 bases). The CDR3 runs 14 residues. With 3 bases removed from V and 1 base from J, the gap between germline ends came to 9 bases. The germline V gene has CDR1 KGHSH and CDR2 LQKENI.

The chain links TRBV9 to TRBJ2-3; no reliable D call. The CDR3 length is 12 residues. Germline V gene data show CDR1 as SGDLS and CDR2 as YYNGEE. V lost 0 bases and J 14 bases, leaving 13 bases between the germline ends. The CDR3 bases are TGTGCCAGCAGCGTAGCAGGCCCGTCGTTGTATTTT. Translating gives CASSVAGPSLYF.

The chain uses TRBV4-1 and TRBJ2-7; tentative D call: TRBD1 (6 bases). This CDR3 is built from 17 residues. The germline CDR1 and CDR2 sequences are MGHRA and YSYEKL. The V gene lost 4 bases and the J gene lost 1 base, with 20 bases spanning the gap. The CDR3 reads CASSPEGPGVGSYEQYF. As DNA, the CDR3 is TGCGCCAGCAGCCCAGAAGGGCCAGGGGTGGGATCCTACGAGCAGTACTTC.

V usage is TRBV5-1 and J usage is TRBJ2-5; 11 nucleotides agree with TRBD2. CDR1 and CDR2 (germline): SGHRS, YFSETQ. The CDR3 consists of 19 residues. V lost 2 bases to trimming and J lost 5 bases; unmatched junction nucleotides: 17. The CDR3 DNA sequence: TGCGCCAGCAGCTTTCGTCCCTCCAATAGCGGGGGGGCGGGCGAGACCCAGTACTTC. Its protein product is CASSFRPSNSGGAGETQYF.

CDR3 residues: CASSVDRGDYGYTF. Here the CDR3 DNA reads TGTGCCAGCAGTGTGGACAGGGGTGACTATGGCTACACCTTC. This chain joins TRBV6-1 and TRBJ1-2, with 9 bases that match TRBD1. CDR1 is MNHNS and CDR2 is SASEGT in the germline V gene. The J segment lost 3 bases and the V segment lost 4 bases, leaving 3 bases of the junction unmatched. The CDR3 runs 14 residues.